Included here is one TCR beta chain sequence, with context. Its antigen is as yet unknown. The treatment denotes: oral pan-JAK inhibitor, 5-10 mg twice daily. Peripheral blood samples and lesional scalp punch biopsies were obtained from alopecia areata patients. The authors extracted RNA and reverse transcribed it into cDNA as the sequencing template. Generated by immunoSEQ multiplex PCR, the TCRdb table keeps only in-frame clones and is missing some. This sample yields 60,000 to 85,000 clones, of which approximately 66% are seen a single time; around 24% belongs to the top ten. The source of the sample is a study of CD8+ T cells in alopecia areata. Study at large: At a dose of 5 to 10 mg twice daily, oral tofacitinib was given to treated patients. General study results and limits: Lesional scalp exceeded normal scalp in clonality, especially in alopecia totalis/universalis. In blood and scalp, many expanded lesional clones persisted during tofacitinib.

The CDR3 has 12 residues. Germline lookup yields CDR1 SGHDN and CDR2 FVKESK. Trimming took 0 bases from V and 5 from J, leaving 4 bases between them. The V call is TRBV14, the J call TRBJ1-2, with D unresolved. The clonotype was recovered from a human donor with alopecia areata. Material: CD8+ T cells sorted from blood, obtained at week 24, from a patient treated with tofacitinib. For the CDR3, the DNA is TGTGCCAGCAGCCAAGAGGTATATGGCTACACCTTC. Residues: CASSQEVYGYTF.